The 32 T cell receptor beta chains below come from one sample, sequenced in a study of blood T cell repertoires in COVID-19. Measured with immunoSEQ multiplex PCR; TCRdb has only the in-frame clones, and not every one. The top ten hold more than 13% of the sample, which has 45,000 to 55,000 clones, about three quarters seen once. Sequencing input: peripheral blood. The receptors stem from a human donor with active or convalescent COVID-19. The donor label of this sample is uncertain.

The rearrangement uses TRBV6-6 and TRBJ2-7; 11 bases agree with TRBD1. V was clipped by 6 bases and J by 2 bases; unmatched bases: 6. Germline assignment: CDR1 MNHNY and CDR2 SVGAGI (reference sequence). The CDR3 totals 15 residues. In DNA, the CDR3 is TGTGCCAGCAGAACTTTGGGACAGGGGGCCTACGAGCAGTACTTC. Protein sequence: CASRTLGQGAYEQYF.

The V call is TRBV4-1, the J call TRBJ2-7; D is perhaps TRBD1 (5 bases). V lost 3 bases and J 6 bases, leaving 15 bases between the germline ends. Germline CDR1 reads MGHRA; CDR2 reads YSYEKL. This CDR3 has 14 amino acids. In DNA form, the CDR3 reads TGCGCCAGCAGCCATCCCATAGGGGCCAGCGAGCAGTACTTC. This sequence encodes CASSHPIGASEQYF.

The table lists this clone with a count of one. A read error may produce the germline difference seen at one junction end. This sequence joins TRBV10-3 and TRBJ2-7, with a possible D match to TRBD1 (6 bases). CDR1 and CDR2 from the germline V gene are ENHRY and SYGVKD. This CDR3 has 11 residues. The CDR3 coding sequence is TGTGCCATCAGTGAGTCAAACAGGGTCCATTTC. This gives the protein CAISESNRVHF.

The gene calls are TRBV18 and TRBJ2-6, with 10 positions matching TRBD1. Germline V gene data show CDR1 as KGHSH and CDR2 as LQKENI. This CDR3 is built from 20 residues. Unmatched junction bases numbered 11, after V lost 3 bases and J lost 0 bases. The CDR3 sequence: CASSPLTGGHSSSGANVLTF. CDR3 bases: TGTGCCAGCTCACCTTTGACAGGGGGCCACTCAAGCTCTGGGGCCAACGTCCTGACTTTC.

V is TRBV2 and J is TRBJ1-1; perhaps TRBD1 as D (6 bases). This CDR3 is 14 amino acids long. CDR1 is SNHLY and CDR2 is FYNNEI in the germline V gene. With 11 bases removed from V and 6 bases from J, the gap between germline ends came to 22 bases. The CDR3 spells CAARSTGTIAEAFF. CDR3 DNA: TGTGCCGCCCGGTCCACTGGGACAATAGCTGAAGCTTTCTTT.

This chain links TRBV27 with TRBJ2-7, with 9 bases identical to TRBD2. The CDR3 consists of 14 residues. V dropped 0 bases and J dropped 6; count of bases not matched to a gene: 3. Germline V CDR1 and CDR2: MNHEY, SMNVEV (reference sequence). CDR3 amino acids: CASSLSGLALEQYF. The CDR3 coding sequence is TGTGCCAGCAGTTTATCGGGACTAGCACTCGAGCAGTACTTC.

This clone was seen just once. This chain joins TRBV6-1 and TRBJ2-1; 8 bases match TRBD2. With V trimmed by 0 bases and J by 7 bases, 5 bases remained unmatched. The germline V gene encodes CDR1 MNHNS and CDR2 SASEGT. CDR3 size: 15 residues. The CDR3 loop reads CASSEAPSGSNEQFF. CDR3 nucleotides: TGTGCCAGCAGTGAAGCCCCCAGCGGGAGTAATGAGCAGTTCTTC.

The CDR3 sequence is CASSVGGGQGTSPLHF. The DNA of the CDR3 is TGTGCCAGCAGCGTAGGAGGAGGACAGGGGACCTCACCCCTCCACTTT. The chain has TRBV9 and TRBJ1-6; 9 nucleotides align to TRBD1. Germline loops: CDR1 SGDLS, CDR2 YYNGEE. After removal of 0 bases from V and 10 bases from J, the junction contained 8 bases not matched to a gene. The CDR3 sequence is 16 residues long.

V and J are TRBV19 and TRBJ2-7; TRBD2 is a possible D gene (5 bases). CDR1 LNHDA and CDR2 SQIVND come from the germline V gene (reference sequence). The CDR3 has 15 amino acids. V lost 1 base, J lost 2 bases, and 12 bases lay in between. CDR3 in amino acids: CASSIVAERTYEQYF. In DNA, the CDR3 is TGTGCCAGTAGTATAGTGGCCGAGCGGACCTACGAGCAGTACTTC. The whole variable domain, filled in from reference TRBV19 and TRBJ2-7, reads DGGITQSPKYLFRKEGQNVTLSCEQNLNHDAMYWYRQDPGQGLRLIYYSQIVNDFQKGDIAEGYSVSREKKESFPLTVTSAQKNPTAFYLCASSIVAERTYEQYFGPGTRLTVT.

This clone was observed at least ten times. In DNA, the CDR3 is TGTGCCAGCACCCCGAAAGGGACAGCAACCGTCTCTGGGGCCAACGTCCTGACTTTC. Its translation is CASTPKGTATVSGANVLTF. The chain combines TRBV7-9 with TRBJ2-6, with 7 bases that match TRBD1. Germline-derived CDR1 and CDR2 are SEHNR and FQNEAQ (reference sequence). The CDR3 covers 19 residues. Germline trimming cut 7 bases from V and 0 bases from J; bases unmatched to any gene: 15.

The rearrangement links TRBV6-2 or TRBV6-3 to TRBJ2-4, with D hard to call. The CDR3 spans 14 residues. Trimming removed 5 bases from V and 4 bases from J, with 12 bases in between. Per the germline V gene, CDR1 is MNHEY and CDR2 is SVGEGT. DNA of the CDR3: TGTGCCAGCAGTCCAGAATCTCAGAAAAACATTCAGTACTTC. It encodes CASSPESQKNIQYF.

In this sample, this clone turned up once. CDR3 coding DNA: TGCGCCAGCAGCCAAGAGCGGGAGCGTATCTACGAGCAGTACTTC. Translation gives CASSQERERIYEQYF. V usage is TRBV4-3 and J usage is TRBJ2-7, with TRBD2 matching over 7 bases. J lost 3 bases, V lost 0 bases, and 5 bases had no gene match. Germline loops: CDR1 LGHNA, CDR2 YSLEER. The CDR3 has 15 residues.

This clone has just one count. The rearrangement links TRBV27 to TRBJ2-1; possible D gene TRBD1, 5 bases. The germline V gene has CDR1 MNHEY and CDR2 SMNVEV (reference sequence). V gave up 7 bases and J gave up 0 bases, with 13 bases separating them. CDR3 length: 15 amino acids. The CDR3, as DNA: TGTGCCAGCACCCCCCACGACAGCTCCTACAATGAGCAGTTCTTC. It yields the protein CASTPHDSSYNEQFF.

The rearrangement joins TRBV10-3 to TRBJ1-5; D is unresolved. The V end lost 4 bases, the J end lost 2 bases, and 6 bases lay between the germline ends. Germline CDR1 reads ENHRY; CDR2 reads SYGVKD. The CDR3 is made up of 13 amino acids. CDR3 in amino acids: CAISGARNQPQHF. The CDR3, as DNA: TGTGCCATCAGTGGGGCCCGCAATCAGCCCCAGCATTTT.

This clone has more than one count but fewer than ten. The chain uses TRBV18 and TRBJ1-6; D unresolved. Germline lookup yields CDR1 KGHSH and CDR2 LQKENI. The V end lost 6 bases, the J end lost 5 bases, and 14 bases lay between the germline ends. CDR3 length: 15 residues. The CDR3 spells CASSPEGFHNSPLHF. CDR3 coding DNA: TGTGCCAGCTCCCCTGAGGGTTTCCATAATTCACCCCTCCACTTT.

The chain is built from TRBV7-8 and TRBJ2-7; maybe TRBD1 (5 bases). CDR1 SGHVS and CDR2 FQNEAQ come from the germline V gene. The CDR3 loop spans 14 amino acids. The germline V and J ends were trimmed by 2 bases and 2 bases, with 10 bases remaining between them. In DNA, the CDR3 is TGTGCCAGCAGCTTACCGGACACAGCCTACGAGCAGTACTTC. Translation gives CASSLPDTAYEQYF.

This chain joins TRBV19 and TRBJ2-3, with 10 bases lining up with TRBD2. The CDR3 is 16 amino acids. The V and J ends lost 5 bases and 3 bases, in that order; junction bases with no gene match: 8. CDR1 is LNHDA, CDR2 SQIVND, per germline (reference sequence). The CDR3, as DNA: TGTGCCAGTAGTGGATTGACTAGCGGGCAAACAGATACGCAGTATTTT. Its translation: CASSGLTSGQTDTQYF.

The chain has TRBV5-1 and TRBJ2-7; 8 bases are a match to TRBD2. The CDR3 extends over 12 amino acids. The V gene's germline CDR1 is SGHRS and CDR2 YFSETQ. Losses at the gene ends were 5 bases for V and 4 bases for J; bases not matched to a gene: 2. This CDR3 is CASSREGYEQYF. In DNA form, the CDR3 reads TGCGCCAGCAGTCGGGAGGGGTACGAGCAGTACTTC.

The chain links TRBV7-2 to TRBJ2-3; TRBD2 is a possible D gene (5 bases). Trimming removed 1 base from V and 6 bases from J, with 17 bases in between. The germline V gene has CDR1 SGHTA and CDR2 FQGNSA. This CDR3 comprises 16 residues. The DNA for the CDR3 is TGTGCCAGCAGCTTAGAATCGAGCGGCCTAAGGGATACGCAGTATTTT. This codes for CASSLESSGLRDTQYF. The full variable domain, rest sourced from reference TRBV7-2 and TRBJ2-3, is GAGVSQSPSNKVTEKGKDVELRCDPISGHTALYWYRQSLGQGLEFLIYFQGNSAPDKSGLPSDRFSAERTGGSVSTLTIQRTQQEDSAVYLCASSLESSGLRDTQYFGPGTRLTVL.

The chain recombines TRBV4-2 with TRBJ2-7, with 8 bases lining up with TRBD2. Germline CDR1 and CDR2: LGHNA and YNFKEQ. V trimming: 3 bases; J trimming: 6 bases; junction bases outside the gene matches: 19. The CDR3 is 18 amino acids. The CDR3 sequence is CASSHYLKGGSGTSEQYF. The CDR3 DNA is TGTGCCAGCAGCCACTACCTAAAAGGGGGTAGCGGGACGTCCGAGCAGTACTTC.

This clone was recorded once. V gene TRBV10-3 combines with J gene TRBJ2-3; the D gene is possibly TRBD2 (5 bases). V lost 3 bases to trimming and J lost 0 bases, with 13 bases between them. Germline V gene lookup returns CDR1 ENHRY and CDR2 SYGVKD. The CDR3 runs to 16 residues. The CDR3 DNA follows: TGTGCCATCAGTGACCCCGGGAAGCGGAGCACAGATACGCAGTATTTT. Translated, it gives CAISDPGKRSTDTQYF.

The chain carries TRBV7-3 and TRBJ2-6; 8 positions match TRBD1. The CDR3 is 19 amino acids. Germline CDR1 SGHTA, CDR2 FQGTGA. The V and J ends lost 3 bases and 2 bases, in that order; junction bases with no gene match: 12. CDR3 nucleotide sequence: TGTGCCAGCAGCTTTCAGGGGGCCTTAGGAACCCCTGGGGCCAACGTCCTGACTTTC. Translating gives CASSFQGALGTPGANVLTF.

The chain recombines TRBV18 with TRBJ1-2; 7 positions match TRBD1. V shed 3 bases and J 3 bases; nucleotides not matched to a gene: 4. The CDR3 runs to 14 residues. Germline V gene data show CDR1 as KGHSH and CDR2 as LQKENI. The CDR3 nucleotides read TGTGCCAGCTCACCGGGGACAGCGGACTATGGCTACACCTTC. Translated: CASSPGTADYGYTF.

CDR3 amino acids: CASSDSTAGWPTEAFF. The CDR3 nucleotides read TGTGCCAGCAGTGACTCGACTGCAGGGTGGCCCACTGAAGCTTTCTTT. The chain uses TRBV6-4 and TRBJ1-1; TRBD1 is a possible D gene (5 bases). Trimming took off 0 bases at V and 4 bases at J, with 15 bases between the two ends. CDR1 is MRHNA and CDR2 is SNTAGT in the germline V gene. The CDR3 totals 16 residues.

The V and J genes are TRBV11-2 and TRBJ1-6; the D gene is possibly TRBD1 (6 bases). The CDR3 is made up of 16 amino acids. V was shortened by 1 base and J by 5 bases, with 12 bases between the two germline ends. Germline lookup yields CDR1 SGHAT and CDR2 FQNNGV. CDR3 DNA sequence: TGTGCCAGCAGCTTAGTGGGGGCTAGAGATAATTCACCCCTCCACTTT. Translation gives CASSLVGARDNSPLHF.

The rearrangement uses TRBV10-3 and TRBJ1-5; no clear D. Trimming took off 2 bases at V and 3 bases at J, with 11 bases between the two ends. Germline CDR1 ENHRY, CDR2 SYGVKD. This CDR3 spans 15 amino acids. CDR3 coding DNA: TGTGCCATCAGTGAGAAGCGGGCGTCCAATCAGCCCCAGCATTTT. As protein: CAISEKRASNQPQHF.

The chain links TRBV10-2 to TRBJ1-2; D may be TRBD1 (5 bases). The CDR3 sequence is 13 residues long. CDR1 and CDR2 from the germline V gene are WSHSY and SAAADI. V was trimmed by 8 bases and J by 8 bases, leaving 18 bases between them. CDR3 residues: CASGRGRNEGYTF. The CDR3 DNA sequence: TGCGCCAGCGGAAGGGGAAGGAATGAAGGCTACACCTTC.

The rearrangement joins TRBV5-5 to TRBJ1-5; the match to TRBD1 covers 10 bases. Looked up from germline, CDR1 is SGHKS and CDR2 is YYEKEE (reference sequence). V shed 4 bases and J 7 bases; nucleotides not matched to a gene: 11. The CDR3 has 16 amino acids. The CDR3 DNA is TGTGCCAGCAGCCTGAGAGACGGGACAGGGGTCCAGCCCCAGCATTTT. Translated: CASSLRDGTGVQPQHF.

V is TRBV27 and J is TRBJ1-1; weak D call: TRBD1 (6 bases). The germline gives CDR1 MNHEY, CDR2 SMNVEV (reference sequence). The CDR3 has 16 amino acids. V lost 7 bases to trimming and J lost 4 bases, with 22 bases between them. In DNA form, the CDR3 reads TGTGCCAGCACCCCGGGACAAAATAGTCGCCTCACTGAAGCTTTCTTT. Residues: CASTPGQNSRLTEAFF.

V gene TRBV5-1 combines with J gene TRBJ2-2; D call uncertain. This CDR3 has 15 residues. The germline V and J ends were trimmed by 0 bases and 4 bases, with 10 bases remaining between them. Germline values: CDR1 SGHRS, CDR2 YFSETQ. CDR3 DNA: TGCGCCAGCAGCTTGGTTCCTCTAGGCACCGGGGAGCTGTTTTTT. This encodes CASSLVPLGTGELFF.

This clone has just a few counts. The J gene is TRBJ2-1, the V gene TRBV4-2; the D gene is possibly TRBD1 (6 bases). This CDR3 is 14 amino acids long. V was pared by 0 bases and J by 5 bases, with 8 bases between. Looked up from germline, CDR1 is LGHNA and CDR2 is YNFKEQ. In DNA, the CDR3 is TGTGCCAGCAGCCAAGATCCAGGGGACAATGAGCAGTTCTTC. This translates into CASSQDPGDNEQFF.

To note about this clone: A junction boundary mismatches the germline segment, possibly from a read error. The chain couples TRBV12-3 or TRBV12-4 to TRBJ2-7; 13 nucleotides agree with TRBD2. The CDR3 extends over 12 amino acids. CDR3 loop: CASSSGTSGKDF. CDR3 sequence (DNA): TGTGCCAGCAGTTCCGGGACTAGCGGGAAGGACTTC.